The 31 T cell receptor beta chains below were found in one sample sequenced in a study of blood T cell repertoires in COVID-19. Clones were sequenced by immunoSEQ multiplex PCR, and TCRdb holds only the in-frame ones, with some missing. The sample contains 200,000 or so clones, 70% to 90% of which appear only once. Sequenced input: peripheral blood. The receptors were gathered from a man aged 60-69 years with COVID-19, enrolled during active disease.

V is TRBV2 and J is TRBJ1-1; no clear D gene. This CDR3 is 11 amino acids long. Trimming left V 9 bases short and J 1 base short, with 6 bases between. Germline CDR1 is SNHLY and CDR2 is FYNNEI. The CDR3 nucleotides read TGTGCCAGGTCACAGAACACTGAAGCTTTCTTT. This encodes CARSQNTEAFF.

The chain has TRBV18 and TRBJ1-2; the D gene is possibly TRBD1 (5 bases). This CDR3 has 12 residues. Germline V gene data show CDR1 as KGHSH and CDR2 as LQKENI. Trimming removed 8 bases from V and 4 bases from J, with 11 bases in between. The CDR3 sequence: CASAGNSYGYTF. Written as DNA, the CDR3 is TGTGCCAGCGCAGGGAATTCCTATGGCTACACCTTC. The complete variable domain, with remaining parts taken from reference TRBV18 and TRBJ1-2, reads NAGVMQNPRHLVRRRGQEARLRCSPMKGHSHVYWYRQLPEEGLKFMVYLQKENIIDESGMPKERFSAEFPKEGPSILRIQQVVRGDSAAYFCASAGNSYGYTFGSGTRLTVV.

This clone appeared a single time. The genes are TRBV7-2 and TRBJ1-1; TRBD1 agrees at 8 bases. Germline V gene sequence: CDR1 SGHTA, CDR2 FQGNSA. The V gene end was trimmed by 5 bases and the J gene end by 3 bases; junction bases not matched to a gene: 5. This CDR3 has 14 amino acids. Here the CDR3 reads CASSARTGYTEAFF. In nucleotides, the CDR3 is TGTGCCAGCAGCGCCCGGACAGGGTACACTGAAGCTTTCTTT.

This chain joins TRBV6-6 and TRBJ1-2; D possibly corresponds to TRBD1 (6 bases). V was cut by 7 bases and J by 4 bases, with 19 bases left in between. Per the germline V gene, CDR1 is MNHNY and CDR2 is SVGAGI (reference sequence). This CDR3 is built from 15 residues. In DNA, the CDR3 is TGTGCCAGCAATCCTAAACAGGGTACCATCTATGGCTACACCTTC. Its protein product is CASNPKQGTIYGYTF.

This chain links TRBV6-1 with TRBJ1-1, with D perhaps matching TRBD1 (5 bases). Germline values: CDR1 MNHNS, CDR2 SASEGT. V lost 3 bases to trimming and J lost 5 bases, with 10 bases between them. The CDR3 totals 13 residues. The DNA of the CDR3 is TGTGCCAGCAGTGAGCAGGGAAGGACTGAAGCTTTCTTT. This sequence encodes CASSEQGRTEAFF.

V gene TRBV5-4 combines with J gene TRBJ1-2; 10 nucleotides agree with TRBD1. This CDR3 region has 15 residues. The ends lost 4 bases at V and 2 bases at J; junction bases unmatched: 5. The germline V gene encodes CDR1 SGHNT and CDR2 YYREEE (reference sequence). CDR3 loop: CASSGPGQGNYGYTF. CDR3 nucleotide sequence: TGTGCCAGCAGCGGCCCGGGACAGGGGAACTATGGCTACACCTTC.

This chain uses TRBV11-2 with TRBJ1-2; D gene ambiguous. The CDR3 loop spans 15 amino acids. Germline lookup yields CDR1 SGHAT and CDR2 FQNNGV. Trimming left V 0 bases short and J 0 bases short, with 8 bases between. For the CDR3, the DNA is TGTGCCAGCAGCTTAGAGGGCGCCCCTAACTATGGCTACACCTTC. Translating it yields CASSLEGAPNYGYTF.

J is TRBJ1-5 and V is TRBV6-5; possible D gene TRBD1, 6 bases. V lost 4 bases and J lost 2, with 12 bases in between. Germline V gene lookup returns CDR1 MNHEY and CDR2 SVGAGI. The CDR3 is 15 residues long. CDR3 region: CASSSGGAGNQPQHF. Written as DNA, the CDR3 is TGTGCCAGCAGTTCGGGGGGCGCGGGCAATCAGCCCCAGCATTTT.

The chain has TRBV19 and TRBJ1-2; 7 bases are a match to TRBD1. Germline lookup yields CDR1 LNHDA and CDR2 SQIVND (reference sequence). V was pared by 4 bases and J by 2 bases, with 4 bases of the junction left unmatched. CDR3 length: 14 residues. CDR3 in DNA: TGTGCCAGTAGTAACAGACAGGGAAACTATGGCTACACCTTC. The encoded protein is CASSNRQGNYGYTF.

The V and J genes are TRBV7-7 and TRBJ2-2; 7 nucleotides line up with TRBD1. V shed 4 bases and J 1 base; nucleotides not matched to a gene: 3. CDR1 is SSHAT, CDR2 FNYEAQ, per germline (reference sequence). The CDR3 contains 15 residues. The CDR3 coding sequence is TGTGCCAGCAGCTCGGGGACAGTGAACACCGGGGAGCTGTTTTTT. This sequence encodes CASSSGTVNTGELFF.

The rearrangement joins TRBV7-2 to TRBJ2-2; D is possibly TRBD2 (5 bases). The CDR3 spans 16 residues. V lost 7 bases and J 5 bases, leaving 20 bases between the germline ends. Germline V CDR1 and CDR2: SGHTA, FQGNSA. The CDR3 DNA reads as TGTGCCAGCACCCGGAGTAACGGGGTAGGAACCGGGGAGCTGTTTTTT. It is translated as CASTRSNGVGTGELFF. Together with reference TRBV7-2 and TRBJ2-2, the CDR3 gives the full variable domain: GAGVSQSPSNKVTEKGKDVELRCDPISGHTALYWYRQSLGQGLEFLIYFQGNSAPDKSGLPSDRFSAERTGGSVSTLTIQRTQQEDSAVYLCASTRSNGVGTGELFFGEGSRLTVL.

This chain joins TRBV5-4 and TRBJ1-5; D call uncertain. The CDR3 is made up of 15 amino acids. The V gene lost 5 bases and the J gene lost 1 base, with 13 bases spanning the gap. Germline values: CDR1 SGHNT, CDR2 YYREEE (reference sequence). CDR3 nucleotides: TGTGCCAGCAGTGACGGTCCGGGAAGCAATCAGCCCCAGCATTTT. The encoded protein is CASSDGPGSNQPQHF.

The V and J genes are TRBV18 and TRBJ2-3; unclear D gene. Germline V gene sequence: CDR1 KGHSH, CDR2 LQKENI. Deletions cut 0 bases from V and 0 bases from J, with 10 bases between. The CDR3 runs to 16 residues. CDR3 DNA sequence: TGTGCCAGCTCACCACCGGTCCAGGCTAGCACAGATACGCAGTATTTT. As protein: CASSPPVQASTDTQYF. Drawing the rest from reference TRBV18 and TRBJ2-3, the complete variable domain is NAGVMQNPRHLVRRRGQEARLRCSPMKGHSHVYWYRQLPEEGLKFMVYLQKENIIDESGMPKERFSAEFPKEGPSILRIQQVVRGDSAAYFCASSPPVQASTDTQYFGPGTRLTVL.

The V and J genes are TRBV11-2 and TRBJ1-4; 8 bases align to TRBD1. CDR1 is SGHAT and CDR2 is FQNNGV in the germline V gene. The CDR3 has 15 amino acids. After removal of 7 bases from V and 4 bases from J, the junction contained 8 bases not matched to a gene. The chain's CDR3 is CASKITGGDNEKLFF. The DNA of the CDR3 is TGTGCCAGCAAAATCACAGGGGGGGATAATGAAAAACTGTTTTTT.

About this clone: Other DNA sequences in the sample encode the same CDR3. This chain uses TRBV14 with TRBJ1-1; a weak D match, TRBD1 (5 bases). The CDR3 sequence is 15 residues long. Trimming shortened V by 0 bases and J by 1 base, and 9 bases separated the two germline ends. Germline CDR1 SGHDN, CDR2 FVKESK. DNA of the CDR3: TGTGCCAGCAGCCAAGAACGGGGGTGGAACACTGAAGCTTTCTTT. The encoded protein is CASSQERGWNTEAFF.

In its sample, this clone was seen a few times. The gene calls are TRBV5-5 and TRBJ2-3; maybe TRBD2 (5 bases). Germline CDR1 SGHKS, CDR2 YYEKEE (reference sequence). Trimming cost V 3 bases and J 4 bases, with 9 bases left between them. The CDR3 is 13 residues long. CDR3 sequence reads: CASSSLAPDTQYF. In DNA form, the CDR3 reads TGTGCCAGCAGCTCGCTAGCCCCAGATACGCAGTATTTT. Combining the CDR3 with reference TRBV5-5 and TRBJ2-3 gives the whole variable domain DAGVTQSPTHLIKTRGQQVTLRCSPISGHKSVSWYQQVLGQGPQFIFQYYEKEERGRGNFPDRFSARQFPNYSSELNVNALLLGDSALYLCASSSLAPDTQYFGPGTRLTVL.

The chain joins TRBV6-1 to TRBJ1-6, with D possibly TRBD1 on 5 matching bases. CDR3 length equals 15 residues. Germline assignment: CDR1 MNHNS and CDR2 SASEGT. With 6 bases removed from V and 10 bases from J, the gap between germline ends came to 19 bases. CDR3 DNA sequence: TGTGCCAGCAGCTTCCAGGGATCCCTAGGGTCACCCCTCCACTTT. Translated: CASSFQGSLGSPLHF.

CDR3 nucleotides: TGTGCCAGTAGTTGGGGGGCGACCAGGGGACAGAAGACCCAGTACTTC. The encoded protein is CASSWGATRGQKTQYF. The chain employs TRBV19 and TRBJ2-5; perhaps TRBD1 as D (7 bases). Germline CDR1 reads LNHDA; CDR2 reads SQIVND (reference sequence). The CDR3 has 16 amino acids. V lost 5 bases and J 6 bases, leaving 22 bases between the germline ends. The full variable domain, completed using reference TRBV19 and TRBJ2-5, is DGGITQSPKYLFRKEGQNVTLSCEQNLNHDAMYWYRQDPGQGLRLIYYSQIVNDFQKGDIAEGYSVSREKKESFPLTVTSAQKNPTAFYLCASSWGATRGQKTQYFGPGTRLLVL.

The chain carries TRBV23-1 and TRBJ2-3; 7 nucleotides align to TRBD1. TRBV23-1 is annotated as an ORF whose role is uncertain. J lost 3 bases, V lost 0 bases, and 9 bases had no gene match. CDR3 length: 17 amino acids. The CDR3 is CASSQSLTGSGTDTQYF. DNA of the CDR3: TGCGCCAGCAGTCAATCTTTGACAGGGAGCGGAACAGATACGCAGTATTTT.

The V gene is TRBV6-5, the J gene TRBJ1-1; the D is unclear. Per germline, CDR1 MNHEY and CDR2 SVGAGI. This CDR3 comprises 15 residues. The ends were cut back, 3 bases at V and 4 bases at J, with 15 bases in the middle. CDR3 sequence reads: CASSYDTGGVTEAFF. The CDR3 DNA reads as TGTGCCAGCAGTTATGATACGGGTGGAGTCACTGAAGCTTTCTTT.

The rearrangement joins TRBV2 to TRBJ2-7; TRBD2 aligns across 14 bases. Germline lookup yields CDR1 SNHLY and CDR2 FYNNEI. The CDR3 covers 15 residues. Germline trimming cut 6 bases from V and 11 bases from J; bases unmatched to any gene: 12. The CDR3 is CASREGGLAGEAEYF. DNA of the CDR3: TGTGCCAGCAGGGAGGGGGGACTAGCGGGAGAGGCAGAGTACTTC.

This clone turned up a few times. J is TRBJ1-1 and V is TRBV3-1 (or the pseudogene TRBV3-2); D unclear. Germline lookup yields CDR1 LGHDT and CDR2 YNNKEL (reference sequence). The V end was cut by 2 bases, the J end by 0 bases, with 4 bases between. CDR3 size: 13 residues. The CDR3 reads CASSQTVNTEAFF. As DNA, the CDR3 is TGTGCCAGCAGCCAAACAGTGAACACTGAAGCTTTCTTT.

J is TRBJ1-1 and V is TRBV15; TRBD1 might be the D (5 bases). V was pared by 3 bases and J by 5 bases, with 10 bases between. The germline V gene has CDR1 LNHNV and CDR2 YYDKDF (reference sequence). The CDR3 totals 13 residues. Written as DNA, the CDR3 is TGTGCCACCAGCAGGCAGGGAGGGACTGAAGCTTTCTTT. Amino acids: CATSRQGGTEAFF.

This chain connects TRBV4-2 to TRBJ1-4; 7 bases align to TRBD1. Germline values: CDR1 LGHNA, CDR2 YNFKEQ. The CDR3 has 15 amino acids. V was clipped by 5 bases and J by 7 bases; unmatched bases: 10. The CDR3 DNA reads as TGTGCCAGCAGCAAAGGGACAGCGAAAGGTGAAAAACTGTTTTTT. It encodes CASSKGTAKGEKLFF.

This clone was counted a single time. Other DNA sequences in this specimen translate into the identical CDR3. The V gene is TRBV18, the J gene TRBJ1-1, with 7 bases that match TRBD1. Germline assignment: CDR1 KGHSH and CDR2 LQKENI. V was pared by 6 bases and J by 4 bases, with 8 bases of the junction left unmatched. The CDR3 has 14 amino acids. The CDR3 nucleotides read TGTGCCAGCTCCCCCAGGGGGGAAGGCACTGAAGCTTTCTTT. It yields the protein CASSPRGEGTEAFF.

The chain joins TRBV6-2 or TRBV6-3 to TRBJ1-1; tentative D call: TRBD1 (6 bases). The CDR3 runs to 14 residues. Trimming shortened V by 2 bases and J by 1 base, and 8 bases separated the two germline ends. Germline V gene lookup returns CDR1 MNHEY and CDR2 SVGEGT. The CDR3 nucleotides read TGTGCCAGCAGTTACCGGACAGCGAACACTGAAGCTTTCTTT. This gives the protein CASSYRTANTEAFF.

The table lists this clone with a few counts. The chain carries TRBV27 and TRBJ2-7, with D unresolved. The CDR3 is made up of 9 amino acids. The ends were cut back, 7 bases at V and 6 bases at J, with 4 bases in the middle. Germline V gene sequence: CDR1 MNHEY, CDR2 SMNVEV (reference sequence). The CDR3 is CASTSEQYF. Here the CDR3 DNA reads TGTGCCAGCACTTCCGAGCAGTACTTC.

The chain uses TRBV10-3 and TRBJ1-2; 8 bases are a match to TRBD1. Germline V gene sequence: CDR1 ENHRY, CDR2 SYGVKD. The ends lost 11 bases at V and 6 bases at J; junction bases unmatched: 11. There are 13 residues in the CDR3. CDR3 DNA: TGTGCCGCCCACGACAGGGGCTTGCATGGCTACACCTTC. Translating gives CAAHDRGLHGYTF.

The chain combines TRBV27 with TRBJ2-7; the D gene is possibly TRBD1 (7 bases). V lost 1 base to trimming and J lost 4 bases, with 14 bases between them. The germline gives CDR1 MNHEY, CDR2 SMNVEV (reference sequence). The CDR3 sequence is 15 residues long. CDR3 protein: CASSLLTGRWYEQYF. CDR3 bases: TGTGCCAGCAGTTTATTGACAGGGAGGTGGTACGAGCAGTACTTC.

V usage is TRBV6-4 and J usage is TRBJ2-1; 11 bases are shared with TRBD2. The V gene's germline CDR1 is MRHNA and CDR2 SNTAGT. The length of the CDR3 is 16 residues. V shed 0 bases, J shed 7 bases, and the junction held 5 bases outside the gene matches. Here the CDR3 DNA reads TGTGCCAGCAGTGACTCTCTAGCGGGAGGAGTTAATGAGCAGTTCTTC. Amino acids: CASSDSLAGGVNEQFF.

This rearrangement joins TRBV9 to TRBJ1-2; D unclear. The CDR3 consists of 17 residues. Looked up from germline, CDR1 is SGDLS and CDR2 is YYNGEE. V was cut by 0 bases and J by 4 bases, with 19 bases left in between. The CDR3 loop is CASSVGPRSQSFYGYTF. In DNA form, the CDR3 reads TGTGCCAGCAGCGTAGGGCCCCGCTCACAGAGCTTCTATGGCTACACCTTC.